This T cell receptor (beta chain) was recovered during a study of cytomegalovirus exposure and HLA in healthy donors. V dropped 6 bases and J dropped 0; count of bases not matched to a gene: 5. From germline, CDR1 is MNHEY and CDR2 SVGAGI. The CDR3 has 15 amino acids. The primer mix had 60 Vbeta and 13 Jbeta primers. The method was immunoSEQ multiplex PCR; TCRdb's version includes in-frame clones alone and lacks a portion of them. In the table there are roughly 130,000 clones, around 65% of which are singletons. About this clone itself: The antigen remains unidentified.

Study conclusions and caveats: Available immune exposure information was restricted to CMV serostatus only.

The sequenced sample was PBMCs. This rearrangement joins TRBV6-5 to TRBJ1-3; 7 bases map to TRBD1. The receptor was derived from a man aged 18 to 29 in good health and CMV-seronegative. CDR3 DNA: TGTGCCAGCAGCGCGGGACAGAGCTCTGGAAACACCATATATTTT. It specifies CASSAGQSSGNTIYF.